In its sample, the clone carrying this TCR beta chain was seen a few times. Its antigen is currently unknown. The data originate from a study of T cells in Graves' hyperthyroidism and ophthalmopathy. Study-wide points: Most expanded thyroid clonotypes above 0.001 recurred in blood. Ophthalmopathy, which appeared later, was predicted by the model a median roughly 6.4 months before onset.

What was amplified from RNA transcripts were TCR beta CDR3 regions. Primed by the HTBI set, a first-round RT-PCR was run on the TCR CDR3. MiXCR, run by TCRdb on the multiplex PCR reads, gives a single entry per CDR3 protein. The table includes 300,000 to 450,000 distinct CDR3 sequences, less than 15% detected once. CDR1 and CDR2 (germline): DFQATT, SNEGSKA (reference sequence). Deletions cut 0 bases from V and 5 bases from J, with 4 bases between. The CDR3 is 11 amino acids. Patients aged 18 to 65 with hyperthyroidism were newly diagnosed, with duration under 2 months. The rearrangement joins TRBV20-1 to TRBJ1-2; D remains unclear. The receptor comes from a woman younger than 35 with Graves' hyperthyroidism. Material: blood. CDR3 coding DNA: TGCAGTGCTAGAGATCATTATGGCTACACCTTC. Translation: CSARDHYGYTF.